There are a few counts of the clone carrying this T cell receptor (beta chain). Trimming shortened V by 5 bases and J by 5 bases, and 12 bases separated the two germline ends. This CDR3 has 13 residues. Germline-derived CDR1 and CDR2 are SNHLY and FYNNEI. The data were obtained in a study of cytomegalovirus exposure and HLA in healthy donors. PCR employed 60 Vbeta and 13 Jbeta primers. Clones were sequenced by immunoSEQ multiplex PCR, and TCRdb holds only the in-frame ones, with some missing. The sample includes some 90,000 clones, 76% of them seen just once. The sequence was obtained from a man under 40 in good health and CMV-seropositive. Sample: PBMCs. V is TRBV2 and J is TRBJ1-1; possible D gene TRBD1, 5 bases. The CDR3 spells CASSMGGRTEAFF. CDR3 sequence (DNA): TGTGCCAGCAGTATGGGGGGGAGAACTGAAGCTTTCTTT.